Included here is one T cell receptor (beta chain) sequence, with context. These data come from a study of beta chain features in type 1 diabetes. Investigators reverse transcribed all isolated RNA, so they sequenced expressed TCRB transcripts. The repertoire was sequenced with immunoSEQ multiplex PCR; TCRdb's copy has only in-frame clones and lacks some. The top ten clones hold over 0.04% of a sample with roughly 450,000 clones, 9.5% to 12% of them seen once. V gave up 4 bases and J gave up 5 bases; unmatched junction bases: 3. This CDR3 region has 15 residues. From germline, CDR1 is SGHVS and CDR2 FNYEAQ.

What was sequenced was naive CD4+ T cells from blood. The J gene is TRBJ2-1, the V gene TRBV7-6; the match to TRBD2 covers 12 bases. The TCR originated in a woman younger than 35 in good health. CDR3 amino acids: CASSSGLAGHNEQFF. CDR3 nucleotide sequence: TGTGCCAGCAGCTCAGGACTAGCGGGGCACAATGAGCAGTTCTTC.